This TCR beta chain was sequenced in a study of T cells in Graves' hyperthyroidism and ophthalmopathy (dated by TCRdb to between 2017 and 2020). The study in broad terms: Peripheral blood samples were taken at the time of initial diagnosis, prior to any treatment. TCR V-J signatures able to tell the groups apart were searched for in a discovery cohort of 90 to 100 patients, of whom about 40 had Graves' ophthalmopathy and about 60 had stable Graves' hyperthyroidism. Whether ophthalmopathy could be predicted prospectively was tested in an independent validation cohort made up of some 20 hyperthyroidism patients plus 17 patients who later progressed to ophthalmopathy. The 95 to 100 discovery patients were randomly split 7:3 into training and test sets. Thyroid tissue and blood T-cell repertoires from more than 5 Graves' hyperthyroidism patients were also compared in the study. Once sampling was done, hyperthyroidism patients were given methimazole at a starting dose of 30 mg daily, whereas ophthalmopathy patients were given high-dose intravenous methylprednisolone. TCR Vbeta CDR3 sequencing of 120 to 150 peripheral blood samples (under 45 ophthalmopathy, approximately 80 hyperthyroidism and roughly 17 progressor patients) is reported in the paper.

The hyperthyroidism patients were between 18 and 65 years old and newly diagnosed, with a disease duration of less than 2 months. Patients with uncontrolled infections, other autoimmune diseases, pregnancy or lactation were excluded. Clinical symptoms, serum thyroxine and TRAb, thyroid ultrasound, and orbital computed tomography formed the basis for the diagnoses. Blood from progressor patients was collected at the time of first diagnosis with hyperthyroidism, before any ophthalmopathy symptoms had appeared. PBMCs were separated from about 10 ml of fresh peripheral blood using Ficoll-Paque density gradient centrifugation. Progressor patients were first diagnosed with Graves' hyperthyroidism and then developed ophthalmopathy during follow-up. Total RNA was extracted with Trizol reagent, and quality was checked on an Agilent 2100 Bioanalyzer. A note on this clonotype: The target of this receptor is not known. Within one base of it there is no much larger clone, and no base qualities were kept.

General findings and caveats noted by the study authors: In validation, the model predicted progression to ophthalmopathy a median of about 6.5 months before onset, with around 70% sensitivity and about 75% specificity. Most expanded thyroid clonotypes (frequency above 0.001) were also detected in blood, a finding suggesting that blood repertoires may reflect thyroid immune responses. No statistical method was used to set the sample size in advance, and investigators knew the group allocation. In cross-validation, a model built on a 13 V-J signature told ophthalmopathy apart from stable hyperthyroidism with 85% to 90% sensitivity and roughly 81% specificity, and in testing the same model reached 80%/75%.

TCR beta CDR3 regions were amplified from RNA transcripts. The first round of RT-PCR for the TCR CDR3 was performed with the HTBI primer set and the Qiagen OneStep RT-PCR kit. The libraries were constructed in a second round of multiplex PCR and then size-selected and purified. Libraries were sequenced paired-end with 100 bp reads on an Illumina HiSeq2000. The published analysis was carried out like this. SOAPnuke was used to process the raw data, removing reads that contained adapters or uncalled bases, had a mean Phred below 15, or lacked an exact match to the constant primer or identifier. COPE v1.2.5 was used to merge the high-quality paired reads, and each unique nucleotide sequence was defined as a clonotype. MiTCR v1.1 was used to align clonotypes to the IMGT TRBV, TRBD and TRBJ reference segments. The analysis included only V-J combinations with a frequency above 0.0001, which together covered roughly 99% of the repertoires. A TCS score was defined as the ratio of F50 (clonal expansion) to E x V (chaos), with BLOSUM62-based TCRdist applied between CDR3 peptides within each V-J. Welch's t-statistics and random forest reduced some 510 V-J features to roughly 13, which were used in a naive Bayes classifier (R e1071). The public reads were run again by TCRdb, first through fastp at Q25 and then through MiXCR, and only productive beta chains were kept. Every entry covers one CDR3 protein and lists the most common genes and DNA from its rows. The V and J calls and clone size come from TCRdb's table, not from the authors' own analysis. This sample is represented by about 770,000 distinct CDR3 sequences; about 19% of them were singletons. The ten biggest clones cover over 15% of the sample.

From the cysteine up to the phenylalanine, the CDR3 has a length of 16 residues. The kept DNA is CDR3 alone, 48 bases in frame from the first base. Looking up the germline V gene (reference sequence) yields CDR1 LNHDA and CDR2 SQIVND. V and J lose 3 bases and 5 bases, and a span of 19 bases separates them. The TCR was taken from a woman aged 50 to 60 with Graves' hyperthyroidism that later progressed to Graves' ophthalmopathy. Recombination connected TRBV19 to TRBJ1-2; the D gene cannot be resolved reliably. The sample was blood. The CDR3 corresponds to CASSMSQPLHGYGYTF. The nucleotide sequence is given as TGTGCCAGTAGTATGAGCCAGCCTCTCCATGGATATGGCTACACCTTC.